This paragraph covers one TCR beta chain sequence. Its target is not known. TCRdb's table, derived via immunoSEQ multiplex PCR, lists solely in-frame clones and lacks some. The repertoire has roughly 120,000 clones, around nine tenths of them found once; the top ten carry roughly 0.17%. The sample is drawn from a study of graft-versus-host responses after intestinal transplantation. Whole-study context: Recipients were given multivisceral, liver-intestinal, or isolated intestinal transplants. Once they had received anti-thymocyte globulin induction, all recipients took tacrolimus and steroids for approximately three years.

The CDR3 spans 15 residues. Germline CDR1 reads SGHTA; CDR2 reads FQGNSA. Trimming pared 5 bases from V and 3 bases from J, leaving 11 bases between. The TCR was taken from a human donor who received an intestinal transplant. The specimen comprised unstimulated CD4+ T cells sorted from spleen or lymph node cells, sampled before intestinal transplant. The chain has TRBV7-2 and TRBJ1-6; TRBD1 is a possible D gene (5 bases). CDR3 amino acids: CASSLVTVYNSPLHF. The CDR3 bases are TGTGCCAGCAGCCTAGTGACAGTCTATAATTCACCCCTCCACTTT.